This T cell receptor (beta chain) derives from a study of cytomegalovirus exposure and HLA in healthy donors. Regarding this clone: Other DNA variants within this sample encode the same CDR3.

Germline assignment: CDR1 GTSNPN and CDR2 SVGIG (reference sequence). CDR3 length: 13 amino acids. Trimming shortened V by 8 bases and J by 4 bases, and 17 bases separated the two germline ends. A multiplex PCR was run with 60 Vbeta primers and 13 Jbeta primers. The data were produced by immunoSEQ multiplex PCR, yet TCRdb's version contains in-frame clones alone and is incomplete. The data show about 180,000 clones, with roughly 79% seen just once and just under 5% held by the top ten. Sequenced sample: PBMCs. This TCR was recovered from a woman aged 18-29 years in good health and CMV-seropositive. The chain is built from TRBV30 and TRBJ1-2; D is unresolved. CDR3 region: CALPATSGYGYTF. The DNA of the CDR3 is TGTGCCCTACCAGCCACGAGCGGCTATGGCTACACCTTC.